One and the same sample provided the 21 T cell receptor beta chains below, sequenced in a study of blood T cell repertoires in COVID-19. Using immunoSEQ multiplex PCR, the repertoire was profiled, and TCRdb retains in-frame clones only, with some absent. The sample has 360,000 or so clones, about 90% seen once. Sequencing was carried out using PBMCs or T cells enriched from blood (not recorded which). The receptors stem from a woman between 25 and 40 years old who had recovered from COVID-19.

The V and J genes are TRBV9 and TRBJ1-5; TRBD1 agrees at 9 bases. The germline V gene has CDR1 SGDLS and CDR2 YYNGEE. The junction had 3 bases not matched to a gene; V was cut back by 2 bases and J by 6 bases. The CDR3 is 14 residues long. CDR3 coding DNA: TGTGCCAGCAGCGTGGGACAGGGTGTTCAGCCCCAGCATTTT. This codes for CASSVGQGVQPQHF.

This clone was counted a few times. The CDR3 DNA is TGTGCCAGTAGTTTCCAACAGAGCTCCTACGAGCAGTACTTC. Protein product: CASSFQQSSYEQYF. This chain links TRBV19 with TRBJ2-7; unclear D gene. Germline V lookup: CDR1 LNHDA, CDR2 SQIVND (reference sequence). V was shortened by 5 bases and J by 0 bases, with 11 bases between the two germline ends. This CDR3 spans 14 amino acids. Looking up the rest from reference TRBV19 and TRBJ2-7 gives the full variable domain: DGGITQSPKYLFRKEGQNVTLSCEQNLNHDAMYWYRQDPGQGLRLIYYSQIVNDFQKGDIAEGYSVSREKKESFPLTVTSAQKNPTAFYLCASSFQQSSYEQYFGPGTRLTVT.

The chain has TRBV11-3 and TRBJ2-1; 12 bases line up with TRBD2. This CDR3 has 14 amino acids. Germline values: CDR1 SGHNT, CDR2 YENEEA. With 4 bases clipped from V and 7 bases from J, the junction kept 2 bases outside the gene matches. CDR3 sequence (DNA): TGTGCCAGCAGCTCAGGACTAGCGGGGAATGAGCAGTTCTTC. Its protein product is CASSSGLAGNEQFF.

This chain uses TRBV27 with TRBJ1-5; D not certain. Trimming left V 3 bases short and J 5 bases short, with 11 bases between. This CDR3 contains 14 residues. In germline, CDR1 is MNHEY, CDR2 SMNVEV (reference sequence). For the CDR3, the DNA is TGTGCCAGCAGTTTTCGGGGTCAGGATCAGCCCCAGCATTTT. It translates to CASSFRGQDQPQHF.

This sequence joins TRBV28 and TRBJ2-2; 10 positions match TRBD1. The V and J ends lost 6 bases and 5 bases, in that order; junction bases with no gene match: 3. The CDR3 length is 14 residues. Looked up from germline, CDR1 is MDHEN and CDR2 is SYDVKM. CDR3 protein: CASSGQGDTGELFF. Here the CDR3 DNA reads TGTGCCAGCAGCGGACAGGGGGATACCGGGGAGCTGTTTTTT.

The chain joins TRBV5-1 to TRBJ1-2; perhaps TRBD1 as D (5 bases). The V end lost 6 bases, the J end lost 5 bases, and 23 bases lay between the germline ends. The V gene's germline CDR1 is SGHRS and CDR2 YFSETQ. The CDR3 is 16 amino acids. The CDR3 DNA sequence: TGCGCCAGCAACAAGACAGACCAAAAATACCGATATGGCTACACCTTC. It yields the protein CASNKTDQKYRYGYTF.

The chain uses TRBV28 and TRBJ2-7, with D possibly matching TRBD1 (5 bases). Germline V gives CDR1 MDHEN, CDR2 SYDVKM. V dropped 4 bases and J dropped 1 base, with 14 bases sitting between them. The CDR3 is 15 residues long. The CDR3 DNA is TGTGCCAGCAGTTACCCAGGGTCCAATTCCTACGAGCAGTACTTC. Translating it yields CASSYPGSNSYEQYF. Drawing the rest from reference TRBV28 and TRBJ2-7, the complete variable domain is DVKVTQSSRYLVKRTGEKVFLECVQDMDHENMFWYRQDPGLGLRLIYFSYDVKMKEKGDIPEGYSVSREKKERFSLILESASTNQTSMYLCASSYPGSNSYEQYFGPGTRLTVT.

The chain employs TRBV19 and TRBJ1-1; TRBD1 agrees at 8 bases. The CDR3 is 13 amino acids. Germline assignment: CDR1 LNHDA and CDR2 SQIVND (reference sequence). The trim removed 9 bases at V and 0 bases at J, leaving 3 bases unmatched. CDR3 sequence: CASRTGMNTEAFF. The CDR3, as DNA: TGTGCCAGCCGGACAGGGATGAACACTGAAGCTTTCTTT.

This clone was counted only a few times. This chain's CDR3 is CASSREGAQPQHF. CDR3 DNA sequence: TGTGCCAGCAGTCGAGAGGGTGCTCAGCCCCAGCATTTT. The chain uses TRBV6-5 and TRBJ1-5; D remains ambiguous. The CDR3 totals 13 residues. Germline values: CDR1 MNHEY, CDR2 SVGAGI. Trimming took off 5 bases at V and 6 bases at J, with 11 bases between the two ends.

The chain couples TRBV19 to TRBJ1-5, with 8 bases fitting TRBD1. The length of the CDR3 is 15 residues. Trimming removed 6 bases from V and 7 bases from J; junction bases left unmatched: 11. CDR1 is LNHDA and CDR2 is SQIVND in the germline V gene (reference sequence). The CDR3 spells CASRRGQGRNQPQHF. The CDR3 nucleotides read TGTGCCAGTAGGAGAGGACAGGGAAGGAACCAGCCCCAGCATTTT.

This chain links TRBV5-1 with TRBJ1-1; 11 bases are shared with TRBD1. This CDR3 is 19 amino acids long. Germline values: CDR1 SGHRS, CDR2 YFSETQ. J was trimmed by 5 bases and V by 0 bases; bases with no gene match: 15. CDR3 in amino acids: CASSLAGTGGTREWTEAFF. The CDR3 DNA follows: TGCGCCAGCAGCTTGGCCGGGACAGGGGGTACCCGTGAGTGGACTGAAGCTTTCTTT.

V and J are TRBV10-3 and TRBJ2-1, with TRBD1 identical over 7 bases. CDR3 length: 15 residues. CDR1 is ENHRY, CDR2 SYGVKD, per germline. J gave up 4 bases and V 6 bases, and 9 bases lay outside the gene matches. The CDR3 is CAIRTTGTEYNEQFF. Written as DNA, the CDR3 is TGTGCCATCAGAACGACAGGGACGGAATACAATGAGCAGTTCTTC.

The V call is TRBV2, the J call TRBJ2-6; D call uncertain. CDR3 size: 13 residues. The V end was cut by 6 bases, the J end by 2 bases, with 5 bases between. Per germline, CDR1 SNHLY and CDR2 FYNNEI. The CDR3 is CASRYTGANVLTF. CDR3 nucleotides: TGTGCCAGCAGGTACACTGGGGCCAACGTCCTGACTTTC.

The V gene is TRBV7-3, the J gene TRBJ1-1; D remains unclear. The CDR3 totals 14 residues. Trimming shortened V by 5 bases and J by 0 bases, and 10 bases separated the two germline ends. Germline assignment: CDR1 SGHTA and CDR2 FQGTGA. The CDR3 DNA is TGTGCCAGCAGCCCGGGAGGTCTGAACACTGAAGCTTTCTTT. Amino acids: CASSPGGLNTEAFF. Full variable domain (remainder filled in from reference TRBV7-3 and TRBJ1-1): GAGVSQTPSNKVTEKGKYVELRCDPISGHTALYWYRQSLGQGPEFLIYFQGTGAADDSGLPNDRFFAVRPEGSVSTLKIQRTERGDSAVYLCASSPGGLNTEAFFGQGTRLTVV.

The chain employs TRBV28 and TRBJ1-1; TRBD1 is a possible D gene (5 bases). With 6 bases removed from V and 7 bases from J, the gap between germline ends came to 15 bases. Per germline, CDR1 MDHEN and CDR2 SYDVKM. The length of the CDR3 is 13 residues. The CDR3 DNA is TGTGCCAGCAGCTCTAGGACAAGAAGTGAAGCTTTCTTT. Protein sequence: CASSSRTRSEAFF.

The chain joins TRBV6-5 to TRBJ1-1, with 12 bases aligning to TRBD1. This CDR3 is 15 amino acids long. The germline CDR1 and CDR2 sequences are MNHEY and SVGAGI. Trimming at V came to 6 bases and at J to 3 bases, leaving 5 bases not matched to a gene. This CDR3 reads CASRGQGAGDTEAFF. CDR3 nucleotides: TGTGCCAGCAGGGGACAGGGGGCAGGGGACACTGAAGCTTTCTTT.

This chain joins TRBV15 and TRBJ1-1; possibly TRBD1 for D (6 bases). CDR1 is LNHNV, CDR2 YYDKDF, per germline (reference sequence). The CDR3 is made up of 15 amino acids. V was pared by 5 bases and J by 3 bases, with 16 bases between. CDR3 amino acids: CATSRQQGIYTEAFF. CDR3 DNA sequence: TGTGCCACCAGCCGTCAACAGGGAATTTACACTGAAGCTTTCTTT.

The chain recombines TRBV27 with TRBJ1-6, with D uncertain. Germline V gene lookup returns CDR1 MNHEY and CDR2 SMNVEV (reference sequence). This CDR3 comprises 15 residues. V dropped 6 bases and J dropped 9 bases, with 18 bases sitting between them. The CDR3 nucleotides are TGTGCCAGCAGCGAGACTACCTTAAGTAGTTCACCCCTCCACTTT. Translation gives CASSETTLSSSPLHF.

J is TRBJ2-2 and V is TRBV5-1; 7 nucleotides align to TRBD1. The CDR3 is 14 residues long. Germline V gene data show CDR1 as SGHRS and CDR2 as YFSETQ. J was trimmed by 1 base and V by 7 bases; bases with no gene match: 4. CDR3: CASSGQLNTGELFF. CDR3 DNA: TGCGCCAGCTCGGGACAGCTGAACACCGGGGAGCTGTTTTTT.

The V and J genes are TRBV29-1 and TRBJ1-2; D is undetermined. With 7 bases removed from V and 8 bases from J, the gap between germline ends came to 17 bases. The CDR3 has 12 amino acids. CDR1 and CDR2 (germline): SQVTM, ANQGSEA. The CDR3 DNA sequence: TGCAGCGCGGGTTTTTTGGCGGGAGGCTACACCTTC. Amino acid sequence: CSAGFLAGGYTF.

The CDR3 nucleotides read TGTGCCAGCAAGAGGACAGCCAACTACGAGCAGTACTTC. As protein: CASKRTANYEQYF. The V call is TRBV2, the J call TRBJ2-7, with D possibly TRBD1 on 6 matching bases. The V end was cut by 7 bases, the J end by 3 bases, with 13 bases between. The CDR3 has 13 amino acids. Germline V gene lookup returns CDR1 SNHLY and CDR2 FYNNEI. Full variable domain (rest looked up from reference TRBV2 and TRBJ2-7): EPEVTQTPSHQVTQMGQEVILRCVPISNHLYFYWYRQILGQKVEFLVSFYNNEISEKSEIFDDQFSVERPDGSNFTLKIRSTKLEDSAMYFCASKRTANYEQYFGPGTRLTVT.